The 25 T cell receptor beta chains presented below share a single source sample, sequenced in a study of tumor and adjacent non-tumor tissue in lung cancer. The template was RNA from unsorted bulk tissue. Three rounds of nested PCR, following a modified ARM-PCR protocol, produced the TCRbeta library. TCRdb re-called the multiplex PCR reads through MiXCR, storing one row per CDR3 protein. The table includes some 200,000 distinct CDR3 sequences, 71% detected once. The sequencing input was lung tumor tissue. Receptor source: a man in his sixties with non-small cell lung cancer.

Of note for this clonotype: A read error is likely, as this CDR3 ends without the conserved phenylalanine or tryptophan. This chain joins TRBV11-1 and TRBJ1-4, with unresolved D. The germline CDR1 and CDR2 sequences are SGHAT and FQDESV (reference sequence). The CDR3 runs to 15 residues. The CDR3, as DNA: TGTACCAGCAGTCCTCGCCGGGAGGCGTCTGAAAAACTGTTTTCT. Its translation: CTSSPRREASEKLFS.

On this clonotype itself: Just one base apart from a much larger clone, this may be a read error. The gene calls are TRBV6-2 or TRBV6-3 and TRBJ1-1; a weak D match, TRBD1 (5 bases). The germline CDR1 and CDR2 sequences are MNHEY and SVGEGT. The CDR3 is made up of 15 amino acids. Trimming removed 8 bases from V and 9 bases from J, with 25 bases in between. CDR3: CASGKGGGGSAQAFF. CDR3 nucleotide sequence: TGTGCCAGCGGTAAGGGAGGCGGGGGTAGCGCTCAAGCTTTCTTT.

In its sample, this clonotype was seen a few times. This sequence joins TRBV5-4 and TRBJ2-1; no definite D call. V was clipped by 0 bases and J by 7 bases, with 11 bases between them. This CDR3 has 14 amino acids. Looked up from germline, CDR1 is SGHNT and CDR2 is YYREEE (reference sequence). The chain's CDR3 is CASSLAHLPNEQFF. The CDR3 DNA reads TGTGCCAGCAGCTTGGCCCATTTACCGAATGAGCAGTTCTTC. The entire variable domain, with the rest obtained from reference TRBV5-4 and TRBJ2-1, is as follows: ETGVTQSPTHLIKTRGQQVTLRCSSQSGHNTVSWYQQALGQGPQFIFQYYREEENGRGNFPPRFSGLQFPNYSSELNVNALELDDSALYLCASSLAHLPNEQFFGPGTRLTVL.

As concerns this clonotype: The junction departs from the called germline gene at one end, perhaps through a read error. The chain is built from TRBV6-1 and TRBJ1-5, with a tentative D call TRBD1 (5 bases). The germline gives CDR1 MNHNS, CDR2 SASEGT. The CDR3 contains 14 residues. The chain's CDR3 is CANSPDILNQPKHF. The CDR3 DNA follows: TGTGCCAACAGCCCGGACATCCTAAATCAGCCCAAGCATTTT.

In this sample, this clonotype turned up once. A much more abundant neighbour one base away suggests this may be a read error. The chain combines TRBV6-2 or TRBV6-3 with TRBJ2-2; 12 bases agree with TRBD2. CDR1 is MNHEY and CDR2 is SVGEGT in the germline V gene. CDR3 length equals 18 residues. DNA for the CDR3: TGTGCCAGCACCCCGGGACTAGCGGGCCCGGGGGTCACCGGGGAGCTGATTTTT. Translating it yields CASTPGLAGPGVTGELIF.

A note on this clonotype: Since a much larger clone is just one base distant, this may be a read error. The chain uses TRBV4-1 and TRBJ1-1, with D perhaps TRBD1 (5 bases). Deletions cut 4 bases from V and 7 bases from J, with 13 bases between. The CDR3 is made up of 13 amino acids. Germline V gives CDR1 MGHRA, CDR2 YSYEKL. CDR3 protein: CASSPWSDIEAFF. The CDR3 coding sequence is TGCGCCAGCAGCCCGTGGTCGGACATTGAAGCTTTCTTT.

Concerning this clonotype: At one end the junction does not follow the germline gene, possibly because of a read error. This chain joins TRBV13 and TRBJ2-3; 7 nucleotides agree with TRBD2. There are 16 residues in the CDR3. Germline V gives CDR1 PRHDT, CDR2 FYEKMQ (reference sequence). The CDR3 is CVSSLASGDSTDTQYF. The DNA of the CDR3 is TGTGTCAGCAGCTTAGCCAGCGGGGACTCCACAGATACACAGTATTTT.

For this clonotype: This sequence may be a read error, since a much larger clone differs from it by one base. This sequence joins TRBV4-2 and TRBJ2-3; tentative D call: TRBD2 (5 bases). CDR3 length equals 16 residues. Between the trimmed V and J ends, which lost 0 bases and 3 bases, there was a span of 13 bases. Germline V lookup: CDR1 LGHNA, CDR2 YNFKEQ. This CDR3 is CASSQDRVTKTDTQYF. The CDR3 bases are TGTGCCAGCAGCCAAGATAGGGTGACTAAGACAGATACGCAGTATTTT.

In the case of this clonotype: An end of the junction does not agree with germline; a read error may underlie this. This chain connects TRBV6-1 to TRBJ1-5; 8 bases agree with TRBD1. Germline V lookup: CDR1 MNHNS, CDR2 SASEGT. The CDR3 contains 14 residues. CDR3 DNA: TGTGGCAGCAATATGGACAGGGTGTATGAGCCCCAGCATTTT. This translates into CGSNMDRVYEPQHF.

This sequence joins TRBV20-1 and TRBJ2-7, with D perhaps matching TRBD1 (6 bases). CDR1 and CDR2 (germline): DFQATT, SNEGSKA (reference sequence). CDR3 size: 15 residues. CDR3: CSAGAQGLGIYEQYF. Here the CDR3 DNA reads TGCAGCGCTGGGGCGCAGGGGTTGGGCATCTACGAGCAGTACTTC.

This clonotype was found a few times. The J gene is TRBJ1-6, the V gene TRBV6-4; 7 bases match TRBD1. In germline, CDR1 is MRHNA, CDR2 SNTAGT. This CDR3 is built from 15 residues. The ends lost 6 bases at V and 7 bases at J; junction bases unmatched: 9. The CDR3, as DNA: TGTGCCAGCAGGGCCCAGGGGGACTTCAATTCACCCCTCCACTTT. This encodes CASRAQGDFNSPLHF.

This clonotype was seen more than once but under ten times. The chain links TRBV11-1 to TRBJ2-1, with D perhaps TRBD2 (5 bases). The CDR3 has 16 residues. The V end lost 2 bases, the J end lost 5 bases, and 16 bases lay between the germline ends. CDR1 SGHAT and CDR2 FQDESV come from the germline V gene (reference sequence). In nucleotides, the CDR3 is TGTGCCAGCAGCTTATCTCGGCTAGCAGGCAACAATGAGCAGTTCTTC. Translation: CASSLSRLAGNNEQFF.

A remark on this clonotype: Sequence at one end of the junction differs from germline and may be a read error. This chain links TRBV11-3 with TRBJ2-1; D ambiguous. The germline V gene encodes CDR1 SGHNT and CDR2 YENEEA. The CDR3 spans 14 residues. The CDR3 DNA reads as TGTACCAGCAGCTTACGGCTGGACGGGAATGAGCAGTTCTTC. This codes for CTSSLRLDGNEQFF.

About this clonotype: A read error may account for a junction end that differs from germline. V is TRBV11-2 and J is TRBJ2-7; the D is unclear. The length of the CDR3 is 15 residues. Germline V gene lookup returns CDR1 SGHAT and CDR2 FQNNGV. The CDR3 DNA is TGTGCCAGCACCTTAGGGCCGGCAAGCTCCTATGAGCAGTACTTC. Its protein product is CASTLGPASSYEQYF.

Regarding this clonotype: One end of the junction does not line up with germline, which may come from a read error. This sequence joins TRBV28 and TRBJ2-6; D is perhaps TRBD1 (5 bases). The CDR3 runs 19 residues. Germline V gene data show CDR1 as MDHEN and CDR2 as SYDVKM. The CDR3 loop is CASSSPLLSQVAGANLLTF. For the CDR3, the DNA is TGTGCCAGCAGTTCTCCCCTACTGAGTCAGGTGGCTGGGGCCAACCTCCTGACTTTC.

This clonotype was detected only once. A junction boundary mismatches the germline segment, possibly from a read error. This chain uses TRBV6-5 with TRBJ2-2; 7 nucleotides agree with TRBD1. This CDR3 is built from 15 residues. Germline V lookup: CDR1 MNHEY, CDR2 SVGAGI. The CDR3 DNA is TGTGCCAGCAGTTACTCCGGGACAGCTTCCGTGGAGCTATTTTTT. It encodes CASSYSGTASVELFF.

This clonotype was picked up many times. The CDR3 sequence: CASSLFGGQQEAFF. In DNA form, the CDR3 reads TGTGCCAGCAGTTTGTTCGGGGGGCAACAGGAAGCTTTCTTT. The chain carries TRBV12-3 or TRBV12-4 and TRBJ1-1, with D perhaps matching TRBD1 (6 bases). The CDR3 sequence is 14 residues long. V was trimmed by 3 bases and J by 8 bases, leaving 16 bases between them.

Of note for this clonotype: The CDR3 carries no conserved terminal phenylalanine or tryptophan, so it likely arises from a read error. The gene calls are TRBV6-1 and TRBJ1-5; no definite D call. With 1 base removed from V and 11 bases from J, the gap between germline ends came to 12 bases. This CDR3 has 13 residues. CDR1 is MNHNS, CDR2 SASEGT, per germline. CDR3 region: CASSEGSFLAQHL. The CDR3 nucleotides read TGTGCCAGCAGTGAAGGGAGTTTTTTGGCCCAGCATTTG.

This clonotype came up once. The chain links TRBV4-2 to TRBJ2-5; perhaps TRBD2 as D (6 bases). The CDR3 is 16 amino acids. Germline V gives CDR1 LGHNA, CDR2 YNFKEQ. V lost 3 bases to trimming and J lost 0 bases, with 14 bases between them. The CDR3 sequence: CASSQCLARYQETQYF. The CDR3 DNA reads as TGTGCCAGCAGCCAGTGCCTAGCGAGGTACCAAGAGACCCAGTACTTC.

The sample holds a few counts of this clonotype. The chain uses TRBV11-2 and TRBJ2-3, with 8 bases fitting TRBD2. The length of the CDR3 is 19 residues. Per the germline V gene, CDR1 is SGHAT and CDR2 is FQNNGV. Here the CDR3 reads CAIIDSGTRGARGTDTQYF. CDR3 nucleotides: TGTGCTATCATCGACAGCGGGACTAGGGGCGCTAGGGGCACAGATACGCAGTATTTT.

A note on this clonotype: A much larger clone is a single base away; this may be a read error. This chain connects TRBV20-1 to TRBJ1-4, with D maybe TRBD1 (5 bases). The CDR3 length is 15 residues. Per the germline V gene, CDR1 is DFQATT and CDR2 is SNEGSKA (reference sequence). The CDR3 protein is CSAESRDPTNEKLYF. The CDR3 DNA reads as TGCAGTGCGGAGAGTCGGGACCCAACTAATGAAAAACTGTATTTT.

In its sample, this clonotype was seen a few times. The rearrangement uses TRBV4-1 and TRBJ2-2; no clear D. Germline lookup yields CDR1 MGHRA and CDR2 YSYEKL. The CDR3 runs 13 residues. V was cut by 9 bases and J by 5 bases, with 13 bases left in between. The CDR3 DNA sequence: TGCGCCAGTAGTCAGTTACAAACCGGGGAGCTGTTTTTT. Translation: CASSQLQTGELFF.

Note on this clonotype: One end of the junction varies from germline; a read error may be responsible. This chain uses TRBV4-2 with TRBJ2-3; 8 nucleotides align to TRBD2. Looked up from germline, CDR1 is LGHNA and CDR2 is YNFKEQ. The CDR3 is made up of 18 amino acids. CDR3 in DNA: TGTACCAGCAGCCAAGATCTAGCGGGTGGGCCAGGGACAGATACGCAGTATTTT. Translated, it gives CTSSQDLAGGPGTDTQYF.

This clonotype occurred a few times. This chain connects TRBV6-1 to TRBJ1-5; D remains ambiguous. With 8 bases removed from V and 3 bases from J, the gap between germline ends came to 17 bases. Per germline, CDR1 MNHNS and CDR2 SASEGT. The CDR3 consists of 15 residues. In DNA form, the CDR3 reads TGTGCCAGCTCCCGTGAAAATGGGGACAATCAGCCCCAGCATTTT. Its protein is CASSRENGDNQPQHF.

Regarding this clonotype: The junction shows a germline mismatch at one end, possibly a read error. This chain uses TRBV10-2 with TRBJ1-1, with D unclear. The CDR3 runs 15 residues. CDR1 is WSHSY and CDR2 is SAAADI in the germline V gene. For the CDR3, the DNA is TGCGCCAGCAGTGAGCAATCAGGTGTGAGCACTGAAGCTTCCTTT. Amino acid sequence: CASSEQSGVSTEASF.